Listed below are T cell receptor beta chains from one sample, sequenced in a study of T cells after yellow fever vaccination. Via MiXCR, TCRdb re-called the 5' RACE reads, giving one row per CDR3 protein. In the table there are some 200,000 distinct CDR3 sequences, roughly 11% of which are singletons. Specimen: CD8+ T cells sorted from PBMCs, collected 15 days after the yellow fever booster vaccination. The receptors here all came from a man between 18 and 35 years old who received the YFV17D yellow fever vaccine. Both conserved end residues are part of each CDR3. D genes are given only for firm matches. Clone size is shown for a subset of rows, as once, few, many or a class of expanded clone.

J | V | D | size | CDR3 | DNA
TRBJ1-1 | TRBV4-2 | - | few | CASSQVGTLGTEAFF | TGTGCCAGCAGCCAAGTTGGGACTTTGGGGACTGAAGCTTTCTTT
TRBJ1-2 | TRBV14 | TRBD1 | - | CASSLITTGVEDGYTF | TGTGCCAGCAGCCTGATTACTACAGGGGTTGAGGATGGCTACACCTTC
TRBJ2-7 | TRBV6-1 | - | few | CASNHYEQYF | TGTGCCAGCAACCACTACGAGCAGTACTTC
TRBJ1-3 | TRBV9 | - | - | CASSSRGLSGNTIYF | TGTGCCAGCAGCTCCCGTGGCCTCTCTGGAAACACCATATATTTT
TRBJ2-5 | TRBV7-9 | - | few | CASSFSREPQYF | TGTGCCAGCAGCTTTTCCCGGGAGCCCCAGTACTTC
TRBJ2-3 | TRBV11-2 | TRBD2 | few | CASSLAPPAGGWDTQYF | TGTGCCAGCAGCTTAGCCCCCCCAGCGGGGGGGTGGGATACGCAGTATTTT
TRBJ2-3 | TRBV20-1 | TRBD2 | - | CSARPGGGGAPDTQYF | TGCAGTGCTCGCCCCGGAGGCGGGGGGGCCCCAGATACGCAGTATTTT
TRBJ1-5 | TRBV12-3/TRBV12-4 | - | few | CASSFSPYSNQPQHF | TGTGCCAGCAGTTTTTCCCCCTATAGCAATCAGCCCCAGCATTTT
TRBJ2-7 | TRBV4-1 | - | many | CASSQEKASLEQYF | TGCGCCAGCAGCCAAGAAAAAGCCTCTTTAGAGCAGTACTTC
TRBJ1-1 | TRBV6-6 | - | - | CASSLSFGGNTEAFF | TGTGCCAGCAGCCTCAGTTTTGGGGGGAACACTGAAGCTTTCTTT
TRBJ1-1 | TRBV12-3/TRBV12-4 | - | few | CASRPNTEAFF | TGTGCCAGCAGACCTAACACTGAAGCTTTCTTT
TRBJ2-7 | TRBV10-3 | - | once | CAISGRDTYEQYF | TGTGCCATCTCGGGACGGGACACCTACGAGCAGTACTTC
TRBJ1-5 | TRBV5-8 | - | - | CASSFPTGNQPQHF | TGTGCCAGCAGCTTCCCGACGGGAAATCAGCCCCAGCATTTT
TRBJ2-1 | TRBV6-2/TRBV6-3 | TRBD1 | few | CASSHSRTGGYEQFF | TGTGCCAGCAGTCACTCCCGGACAGGGGGTTATGAGCAGTTCTTC
TRBJ1-1 | TRBV7-3 | - | few | CASSLGGTNTEAFF | TGTGCCAGCAGCTTAGGGGGTACGAACACTGAAGCTTTCTTT
TRBJ2-3 | TRBV29-1 | - | few | CSVDARPTQLTDTQYF | TGCAGCGTTGATGCCCGACCGACCCAATTAACAGATACGCAGTATTTT
TRBJ2-2 | TRBV4-2 | - | few | CASSQDGGAIGSGELFF | TGTGCCAGCAGCCAAGATGGAGGGGCGATCGGCTCCGGGGAGCTGTTTTTT
TRBJ2-5 | TRBV5-1 | - | - | CASSLGARRETQYF | TGCGCCAGCAGCTTGGGGGCCCGGCGGGAGACCCAGTACTTC
TRBJ2-5 | TRBV7-9 | TRBD2 | - | CASSSRLAGQETQYF | TGTGCCAGCAGCTCCAGACTAGCGGGACAAGAGACCCAGTACTTC
TRBJ2-7 | TRBV29-1 | TRBD1 | few | CSSLSGQGGREQYF | TGCAGCTCCCTTTCGGGACAGGGGGGAAGGGAGCAGTACTTC
TRBJ2-1 | TRBV27 | - | - | CASSSRGQGSSYNEQFF | TGTGCCAGCAGTTCACGAGGACAAGGAAGCTCCTACAATGAGCAGTTCTTC
TRBJ2-3 | TRBV27 | TRBD1 | once | CASSTRQGARSTDTQYF | TGTGCCAGCAGTACACGACAGGGGGCAAGGAGCACAGATACGCAGTATTTT
TRBJ1-1 | TRBV29-1 | - | many | CSAEDGMNTEAFF | TGCAGCGCGGAAGACGGGATGAACACTGAAGCTTTCTTT
TRBJ2-2 | TRBV29-1 | - | few | CSVWDRDVTGELFF | TGCAGCGTATGGGACCGGGACGTAACCGGGGAGCTGTTTTTT
TRBJ1-5 | TRBV6-2/TRBV6-3 | - | - | CASKRGANQPQHF | TGTGCCAGCAAACGGGGGGCGAATCAGCCCCAGCATTTT
TRBJ2-7 | TRBV9 | - | - | CASSTGGTYEQYF | TGTGCCAGCAGCACTGGGGGGACCTACGAGCAGTACTTC